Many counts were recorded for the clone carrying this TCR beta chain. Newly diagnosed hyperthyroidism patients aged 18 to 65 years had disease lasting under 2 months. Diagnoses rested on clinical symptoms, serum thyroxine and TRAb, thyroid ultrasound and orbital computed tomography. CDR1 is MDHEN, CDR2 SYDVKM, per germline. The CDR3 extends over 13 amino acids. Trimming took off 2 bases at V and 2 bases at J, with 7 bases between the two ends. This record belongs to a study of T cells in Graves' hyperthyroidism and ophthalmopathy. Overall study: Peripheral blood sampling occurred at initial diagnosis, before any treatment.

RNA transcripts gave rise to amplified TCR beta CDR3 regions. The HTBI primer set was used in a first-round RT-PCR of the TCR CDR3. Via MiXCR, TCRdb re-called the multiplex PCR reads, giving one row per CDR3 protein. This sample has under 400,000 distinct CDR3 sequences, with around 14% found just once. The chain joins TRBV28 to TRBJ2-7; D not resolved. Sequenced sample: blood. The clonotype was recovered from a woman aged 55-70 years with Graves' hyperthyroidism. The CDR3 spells CASSLRVAYEQYF. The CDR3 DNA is TGTGCCAGCAGTTTAAGGGTCGCCTACGAGCAGTACTTC. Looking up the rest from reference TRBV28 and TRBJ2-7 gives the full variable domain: DVKVTQSSRYLVKRTGEKVFLECVQDMDHENMFWYRQDPGLGLRLIYFSYDVKMKEKGDIPEGYSVSREKKERFSLILESASTNQTSMYLCASSLRVAYEQYFGPGTRLTVT.